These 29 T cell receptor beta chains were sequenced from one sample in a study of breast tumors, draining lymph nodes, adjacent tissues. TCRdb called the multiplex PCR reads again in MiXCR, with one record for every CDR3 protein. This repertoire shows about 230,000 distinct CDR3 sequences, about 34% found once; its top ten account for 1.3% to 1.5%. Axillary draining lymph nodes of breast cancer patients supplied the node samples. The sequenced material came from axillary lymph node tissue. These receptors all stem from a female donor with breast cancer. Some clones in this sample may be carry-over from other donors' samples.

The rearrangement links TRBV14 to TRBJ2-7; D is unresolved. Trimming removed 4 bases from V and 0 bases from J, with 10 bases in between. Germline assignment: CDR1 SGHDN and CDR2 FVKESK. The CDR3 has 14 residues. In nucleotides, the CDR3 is TGTGCCAGCAGCCTAACGGGTACCTCCTACGAGCAGTACTTC. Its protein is CASSLTGTSYEQYF.

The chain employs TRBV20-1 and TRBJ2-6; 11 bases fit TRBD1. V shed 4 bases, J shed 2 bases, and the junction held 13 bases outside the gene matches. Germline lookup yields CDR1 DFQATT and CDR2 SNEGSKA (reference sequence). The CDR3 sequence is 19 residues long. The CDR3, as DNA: TGCAGTGCTATACGGACAGGGGGCCCCTCCCGCGCTGGGGCCAACGTCCTGACTTTC. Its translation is CSAIRTGGPSRAGANVLTF.

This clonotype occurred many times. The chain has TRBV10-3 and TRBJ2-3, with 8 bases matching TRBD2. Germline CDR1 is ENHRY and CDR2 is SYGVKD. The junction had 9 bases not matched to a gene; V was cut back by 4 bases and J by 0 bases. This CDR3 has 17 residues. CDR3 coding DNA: TGTGCCATCAGTGGGGCTTTAGCGGGAACTAGCACAGATACGCAGTATTTT. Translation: CAISGALAGTSTDTQYF.

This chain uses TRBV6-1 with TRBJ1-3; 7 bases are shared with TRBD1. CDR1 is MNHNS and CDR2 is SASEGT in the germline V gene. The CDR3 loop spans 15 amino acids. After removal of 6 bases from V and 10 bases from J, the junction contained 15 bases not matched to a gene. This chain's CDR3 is CASRPPEGGFTTIYF. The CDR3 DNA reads TGTGCCAGCAGACCTCCGGAAGGGGGCTTTACGACCATATATTTT.

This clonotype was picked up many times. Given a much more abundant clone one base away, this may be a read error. The CDR3 nucleotides are TGTGCCACCAGTGACCCTGGACTAGCGGGAGACGAGACCCAGTGCTTC. Amino acids: CATSDPGLAGDETQCF. The rearrangement uses TRBV24-1 and TRBJ2-5; TRBD2 matches at 13 bases. The germline gives CDR1 KGHDR, CDR2 SFDVKD. This CDR3 is built from 16 residues.

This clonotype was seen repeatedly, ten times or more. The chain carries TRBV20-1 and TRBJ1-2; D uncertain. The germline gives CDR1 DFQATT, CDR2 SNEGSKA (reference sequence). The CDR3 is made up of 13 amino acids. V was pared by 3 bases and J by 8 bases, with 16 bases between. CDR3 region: CSASIGNQEGYTF. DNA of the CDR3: TGCAGTGCTAGCATAGGAAACCAAGAGGGCTACACCTTC.

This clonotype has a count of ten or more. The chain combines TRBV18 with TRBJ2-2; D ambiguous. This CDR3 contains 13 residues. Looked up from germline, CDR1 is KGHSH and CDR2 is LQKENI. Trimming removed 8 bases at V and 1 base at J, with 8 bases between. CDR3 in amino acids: CASSPLNTGELFF. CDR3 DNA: TGTGCCAGCAGCCCTTTGAACACCGGGGAGCTGTTTTTT.

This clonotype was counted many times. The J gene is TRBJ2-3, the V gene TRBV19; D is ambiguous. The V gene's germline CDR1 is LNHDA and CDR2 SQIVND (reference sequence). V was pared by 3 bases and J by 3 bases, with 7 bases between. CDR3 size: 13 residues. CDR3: CASSMAGTDTQYF. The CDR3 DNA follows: TGTGCCAGTAGTATGGCTGGTACAGATACGCAGTATTTT.

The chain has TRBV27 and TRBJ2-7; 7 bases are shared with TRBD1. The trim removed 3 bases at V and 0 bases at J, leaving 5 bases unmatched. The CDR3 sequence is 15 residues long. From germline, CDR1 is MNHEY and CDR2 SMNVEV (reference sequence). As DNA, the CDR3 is TGTGCCAGCAGTTTGTCTCGACAGGGCTCCTACGAGCAGTACTTC. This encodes CASSLSRQGSYEQYF.

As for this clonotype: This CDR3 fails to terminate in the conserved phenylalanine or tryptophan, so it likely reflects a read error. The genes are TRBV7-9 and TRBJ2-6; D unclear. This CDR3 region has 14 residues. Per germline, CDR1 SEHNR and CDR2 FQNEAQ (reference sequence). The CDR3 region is CASTSTSGPNVLTV. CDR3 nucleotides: TGTGCCAGCACGAGTACTTCTGGGCCCAACGTCCTGACTGTC.

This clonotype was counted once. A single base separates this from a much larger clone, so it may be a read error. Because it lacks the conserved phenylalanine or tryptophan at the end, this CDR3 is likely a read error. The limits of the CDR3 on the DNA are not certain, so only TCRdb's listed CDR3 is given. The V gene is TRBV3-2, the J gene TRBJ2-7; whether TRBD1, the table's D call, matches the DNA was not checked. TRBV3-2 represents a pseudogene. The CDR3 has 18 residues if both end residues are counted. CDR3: CASSQRGGQREAGHEQYL.

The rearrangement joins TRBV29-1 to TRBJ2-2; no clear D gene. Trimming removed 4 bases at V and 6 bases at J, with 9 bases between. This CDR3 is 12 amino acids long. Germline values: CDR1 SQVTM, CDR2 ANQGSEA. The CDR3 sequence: CSVAKGPGELFF. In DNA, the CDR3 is TGCAGCGTTGCGAAGGGCCCCGGGGAGCTGTTTTTT.

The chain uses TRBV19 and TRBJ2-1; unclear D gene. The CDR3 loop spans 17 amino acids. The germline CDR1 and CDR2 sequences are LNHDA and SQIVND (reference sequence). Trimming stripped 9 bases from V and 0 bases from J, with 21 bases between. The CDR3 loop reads CASSPRAPLNSYNEQFF. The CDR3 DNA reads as TGTGCCAGCTCACCAAGGGCCCCCCTCAACTCCTACAATGAGCAGTTCTTC.

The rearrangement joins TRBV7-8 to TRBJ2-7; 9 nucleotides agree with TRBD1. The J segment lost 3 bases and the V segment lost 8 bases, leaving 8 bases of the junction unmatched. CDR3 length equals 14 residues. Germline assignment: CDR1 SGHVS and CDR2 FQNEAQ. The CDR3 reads CASLSRTGVYEQYF. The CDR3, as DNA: TGTGCCAGCTTGTCGCGGACAGGGGTCTACGAGCAGTACTTC.

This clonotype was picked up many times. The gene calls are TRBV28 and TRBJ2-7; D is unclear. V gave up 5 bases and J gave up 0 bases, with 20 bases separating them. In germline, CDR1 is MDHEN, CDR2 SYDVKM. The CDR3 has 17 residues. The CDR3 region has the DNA TGTGCCAGCAGTCATGGCGATCTTGGATCCCTCTCCTACGAGCAGTACTTC. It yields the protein CASSHGDLGSLSYEQYF.

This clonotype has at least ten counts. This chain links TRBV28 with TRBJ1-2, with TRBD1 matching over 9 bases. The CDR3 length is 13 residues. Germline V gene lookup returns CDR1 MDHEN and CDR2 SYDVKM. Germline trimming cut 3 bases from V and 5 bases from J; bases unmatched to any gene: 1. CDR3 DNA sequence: TGTGCCAGCAGTTTCGGACAGGGGTATGGCTACACCTTC. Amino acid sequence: CASSFGQGYGYTF.

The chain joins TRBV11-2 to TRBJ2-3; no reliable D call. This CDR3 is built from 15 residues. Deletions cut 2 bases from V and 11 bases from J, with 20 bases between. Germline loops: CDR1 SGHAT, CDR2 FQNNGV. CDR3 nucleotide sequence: TGTGCCAGCAGCTTATTGGGTGGCGCTGCCTACGAGCAGTATTTT. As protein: CASSLLGGAAYEQYF.

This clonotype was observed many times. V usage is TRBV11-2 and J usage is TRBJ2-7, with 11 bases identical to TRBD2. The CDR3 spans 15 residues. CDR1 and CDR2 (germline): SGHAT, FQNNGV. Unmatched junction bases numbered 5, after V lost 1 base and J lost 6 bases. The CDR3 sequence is CASSLVLAGAGEQYF. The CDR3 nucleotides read TGTGCCAGCAGCTTAGTACTAGCGGGAGCGGGCGAGCAGTACTTC.

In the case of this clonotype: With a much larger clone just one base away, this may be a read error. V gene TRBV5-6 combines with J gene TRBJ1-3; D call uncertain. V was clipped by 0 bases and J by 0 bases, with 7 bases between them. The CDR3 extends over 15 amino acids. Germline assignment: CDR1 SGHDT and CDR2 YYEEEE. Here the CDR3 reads CASSLGGTSGNTIYF. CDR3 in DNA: TGTGCCAGCAGCTTGGGAGGTACCTCTGGAAACACCATATATTTT.

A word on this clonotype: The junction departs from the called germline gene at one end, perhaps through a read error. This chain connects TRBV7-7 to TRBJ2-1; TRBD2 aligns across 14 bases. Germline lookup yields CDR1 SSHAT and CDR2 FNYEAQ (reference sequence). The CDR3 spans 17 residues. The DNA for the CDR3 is TGTGCTAGCAGCTTAGCTGTAGGGACTAGCGGGAGCGATGAGCAGTTCTTC. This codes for CASSLAVGTSGSDEQFF.

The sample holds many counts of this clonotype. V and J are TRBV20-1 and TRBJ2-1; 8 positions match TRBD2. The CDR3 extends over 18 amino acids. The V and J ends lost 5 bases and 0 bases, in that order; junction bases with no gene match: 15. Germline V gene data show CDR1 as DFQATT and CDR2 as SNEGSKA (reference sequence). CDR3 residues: CSASRRVAGTSSYNEQFF. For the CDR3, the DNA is TGCAGTGCTTCTAGGCGGGTAGCGGGAACGAGCTCCTACAATGAGCAGTTCTTC.

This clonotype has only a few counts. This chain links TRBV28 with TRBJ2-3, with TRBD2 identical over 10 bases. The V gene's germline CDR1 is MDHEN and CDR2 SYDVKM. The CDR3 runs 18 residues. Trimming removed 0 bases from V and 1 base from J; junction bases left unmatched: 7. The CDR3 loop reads CASSLWTPGTSGTDTQYF. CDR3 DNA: TGTGCCAGCAGTTTATGGACCCCCGGGACTAGCGGCACAGATACGCAGTATTTT.

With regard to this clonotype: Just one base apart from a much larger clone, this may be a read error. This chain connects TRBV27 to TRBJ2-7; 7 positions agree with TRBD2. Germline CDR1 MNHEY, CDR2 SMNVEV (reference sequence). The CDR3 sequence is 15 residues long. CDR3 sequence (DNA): TGTGCCGGCAGTTTATCGGGGGGAGGGTTTGGCGAGCAGTACTTC. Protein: CAGSLSGGGFGEQYF.

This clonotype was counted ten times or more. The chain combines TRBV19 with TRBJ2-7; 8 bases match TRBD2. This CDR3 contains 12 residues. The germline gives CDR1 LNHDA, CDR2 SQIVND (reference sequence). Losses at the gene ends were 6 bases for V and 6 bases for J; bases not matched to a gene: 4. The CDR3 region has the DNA TGTGCCAGTAGCTCCGCGGGGGGCGAGCAGTACTTC. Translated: CASSSAGGEQYF. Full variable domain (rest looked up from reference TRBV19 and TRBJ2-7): DGGITQSPKYLFRKEGQNVTLSCEQNLNHDAMYWYRQDPGQGLRLIYYSQIVNDFQKGDIAEGYSVSREKKESFPLTVTSAQKNPTAFYLCASSSAGGEQYFGPGTRLTVT.

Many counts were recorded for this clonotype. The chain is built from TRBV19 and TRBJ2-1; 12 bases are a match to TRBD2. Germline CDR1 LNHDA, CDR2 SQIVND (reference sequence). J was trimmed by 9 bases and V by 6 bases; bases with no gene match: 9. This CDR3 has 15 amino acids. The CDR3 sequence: CASSPTSGSGVEQFF. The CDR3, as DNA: TGTGCCAGTAGCCCGACTAGCGGGAGCGGTGTTGAGCAGTTCTTC.

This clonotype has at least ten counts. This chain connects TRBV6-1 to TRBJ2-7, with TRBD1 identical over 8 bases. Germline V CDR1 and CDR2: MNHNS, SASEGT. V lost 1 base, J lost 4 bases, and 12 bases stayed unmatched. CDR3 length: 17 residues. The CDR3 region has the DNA TGTGCCAGCAGTGAAGGTTTGGGGTACAGGGGGAGGTACGAGCAGTACTTC. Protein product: CASSEGLGYRGRYEQYF.

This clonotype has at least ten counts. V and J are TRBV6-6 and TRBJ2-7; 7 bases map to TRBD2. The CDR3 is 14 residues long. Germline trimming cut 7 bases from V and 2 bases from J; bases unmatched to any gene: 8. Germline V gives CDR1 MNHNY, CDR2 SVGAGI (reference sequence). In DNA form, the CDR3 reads TGTGCCAGCATCCCCCAGCGGGAAACCTACGAGCAGTACTTC. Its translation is CASIPQRETYEQYF.

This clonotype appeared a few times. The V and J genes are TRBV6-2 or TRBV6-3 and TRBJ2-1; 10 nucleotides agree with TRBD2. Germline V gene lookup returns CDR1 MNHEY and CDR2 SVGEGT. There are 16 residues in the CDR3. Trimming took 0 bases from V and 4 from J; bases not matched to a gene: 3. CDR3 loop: CASSYSILAGYNEQFF. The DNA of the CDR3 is TGTGCCAGCAGTTACTCTATACTAGCGGGGTACAATGAGCAGTTCTTC.

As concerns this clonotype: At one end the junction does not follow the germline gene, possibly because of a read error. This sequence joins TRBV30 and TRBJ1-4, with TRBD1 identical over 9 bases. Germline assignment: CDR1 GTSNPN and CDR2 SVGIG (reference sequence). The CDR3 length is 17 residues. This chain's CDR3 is CAWSPRTGAGSNEELFF. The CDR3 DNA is TGTGCCTGGAGTCCCCGGACAGGGGCAGGGAGTAATGAAGAACTGTTTTTT.